These 9 T cell receptor beta chains originate from one sample sequenced in a study of tissue T cells after allogeneic stem cell transplantation (dated 2022 in TCRdb). Taken with the paper, the label for time point translates to: mouse harvest day 14 after allogeneic transplant. Each mouse graft consisted of 10^7 T-cell-depleted bone marrow cells plus 10^6 splenic CD5+ T cells and was given by tail vein injection. To prepare the library, the immunoSEQ multiplex PCR assay was applied. Sourced from immuneACCESS, this table was stored by TCRdb with only in-frame sequences that have V and J called. A share of the clones is absent; for the studies checked, an unresolved V gene accounts for under half, and the remainder has no known explanation. Counted in this sample were more than 6,500 clones; approximately 34% of them appeared once. Clones ranked in the top ten supply under 8% of the sample. Sequenced sample: skin. These receptors were collected from a female BALB/c mouse given C57BL/6 T cells with graft-versus-host disease after an allogeneic hematopoietic cell transplant.

Comment on this clone: Gene labels here are mouse ones. The observed sequence ends 1 residue before the CDR3 terminus, with the missing tail filled in from the germline J gene. J is TRBJ2-1 and V is TRBV3, with 11 bases lining up with TRBD2. CDR1 is SNHLY and CDR2 is FYNGKV in the germline V gene (reference sequence). The CDR3 covers 16 residues. V shed 0 bases and J 3 bases; nucleotides not matched to a gene: 1. CDR3 in amino acids: CASSLADWGGYAEQFF. The part of the CDR3 DNA that was read is TGTGCCAGCAGCTTAGCCGACTGGGGGGGCTATGCTGAGCAGTTC.

This clone rates as medium-sized. Germline and genes: mouse. The sequenced fragment ends 1 residue before the CDR3 boundary, so the rest is inferred from the germline J gene. The V gene is TRBV26, the J gene TRBJ2-1; 8 positions match TRBD2. V lost 2 bases and J lost 0; bases outside the gene matches: 3. Per germline, CDR1 KGHPV and CDR2 FQNQEV (reference sequence). The CDR3 extends over 16 amino acids. CDR3 loop: CASSLDWGYNYAEQFF. The sequenced part of the CDR3 DNA is TGTGCCAGCAGTCTGGACTGGGGCTATAACTATGCTGAGCAGTTC.

Only a few counts were recorded for this clone. Gene names are mouse gene names. The missing CDR3 end, 1 residue past where the read stops, is filled in from the germline J gene. The chain is built from TRBV26 and TRBJ2-1, with 8 bases matching TRBD2. This CDR3 comprises 16 residues. The V gene's germline CDR1 is KGHPV and CDR2 FQNQEV (reference sequence). The ends lost 4 bases at V and 7 bases at J; junction bases unmatched: 12. Partial CDR3 DNA: TGTGCCAGCAGTCCCCGGGACGGGGGGGCGCGAGCTGAGCAGTTC. It encodes CASSPRDGGARAEQF. The CDR3 in its entirety is CASSPRDGGARAEQFF.

Details on this clone: Gene labels here are mouse ones. The read comes to an end 1 residue before the CDR3 does, leaving the germline J gene to fill in the end. This chain joins TRBV26 and TRBJ1-5, with D uncertain. Deletions cut 2 bases from V and 6 bases from J, with 5 bases between. The CDR3 contains 12 residues. The germline gives CDR1 KGHPV, CDR2 FQNQEV (reference sequence). CDR3 bases read: TGTGCCAGCAGTCTGGGACTCCAGGCTCCGCTT. The encoded protein is CASSLGLQAPL. The entire CDR3 protein is CASSLGLQAPLF.

There are a few counts of this clone. Genes and germline come from the mouse. The read falls 1 residue short of the CDR3 end, and the missing part is taken from the germline J gene. This chain links TRBV5 with TRBJ1-1; 11 bases are a match to TRBD1. The CDR3 covers 16 residues. After removal of 0 bases from V and 4 bases from J, the junction contained 4 bases not matched to a gene. The germline CDR1 and CDR2 sequences are LGHNA and YNLKQL (reference sequence). This chain's CDR3 is CASSQDRTGGGTEVFF. Partial CDR3 DNA: TGTGCCAGCAGCCAAGACCGGACAGGGGGCGGCACAGAAGTCTTC.

This clone has a handful of counts. The germline and genes are mouse ones. The DNA ends 1 residue before the CDR3 does, and the rest of the CDR3 is filled in from the germline J gene. This sequence joins TRBV26 and TRBJ2-7, with TRBD2 identical over 12 bases. This CDR3 has 13 amino acids. Per the germline V gene, CDR1 is KGHPV and CDR2 is FQNQEV (reference sequence). The J segment lost 6 bases and the V segment lost 5 bases, leaving 2 bases of the junction unmatched. Here the CDR3 reads CASSRTGGVEQYF. CDR3 DNA (partial): TGTGCCAGCAGTAGGACTGGGGGGGTTGAACAGTAC.

This clone counts as large (0.1 to 1%). Genes here carry mouse names. Sequencing ends 1 residue short of the CDR3 end; the germline J gene provides the rest. The chain combines TRBV2 with TRBJ2-1; 11 nucleotides align to TRBD2. The CDR3 totals 14 residues. V gave up 5 bases and J gave up 6 bases; unmatched junction bases: 3. The germline V gene has CDR1 LGHNA and CDR2 YSYQKL. The CDR3 sequence is CASSGTGGGAEQFF. The CDR3 bases that were read are TGTGCCAGCAGCGGGACTGGGGGAGGTGCTGAGCAGTTC.

Turning to this clone: Genes and germline are mouse. The read ends 1 residue shy of where the CDR3 ends; the end is completed using the germline J gene. The chain employs TRBV26 and TRBJ2-2; 7 nucleotides line up with TRBD1. Germline-derived CDR1 and CDR2 are KGHPV and FQNQEV (reference sequence). The CDR3 contains 16 residues. The junction had 4 bases not matched to a gene; V was cut back by 3 bases and J by 0 bases. The CDR3 protein is CASSLPGQSNTGQLYF. The part of the CDR3 DNA that was read is TGTGCCAGCAGTCTTCCGGGACAGTCAAACACCGGGCAGCTCTAC.

Note on this clone: The gene names here belong to mouse. The CDR3 end is not reached by the read, which stops 1 residue before it; the germline J gene fills it in. The V call is TRBV19, the J call TRBJ2-1, with D possibly being TRBD1 (6 bases). Germline V gene lookup returns CDR1 FNHDT and CDR2 SITEND (reference sequence). The CDR3 has 13 amino acids. V lost 7 bases, J lost 1 base, and 9 bases lay in between. The part of the CDR3 DNA that was read is TGTGCCAGCTTGGGACAAAACTATGCTGAGCAGTTC. It yields the protein CASLGQNYAEQF. The full-length CDR3 reads as CASLGQNYAEQFF.